Following are 29 T cell receptor beta chains from one sample sequenced in a study of blood T cell repertoires in COVID-19. The protocol was immunoSEQ multiplex PCR, while the TCRdb copy is restricted to in-frame clones and leaves out a portion. The sample includes around 200,000 clones, just under 90% of them seen just once. Material: peripheral blood. Source of these receptors: a man in his sixties who had recovered from COVID-19.

The J gene is TRBJ1-2, the V gene TRBV19; the D is unclear. Germline V lookup: CDR1 LNHDA, CDR2 SQIVND (reference sequence). V gave up 3 bases and J gave up 7 bases, with 9 bases separating them. The CDR3 length is 12 residues. CDR3 sequence: CASSIQDSGYTF. The CDR3 DNA reads TGTGCCAGTAGTATTCAGGATTCTGGCTACACCTTC.

This clone showed up just once. The rearrangement links TRBV15 to TRBJ2-7, with D hard to call. This CDR3 has 13 residues. Trimming removed 5 bases from V and 2 bases from J, with 10 bases in between. Germline CDR1 reads LNHNV; CDR2 reads YYDKDF (reference sequence). CDR3 in amino acids: CATSLEQAYEQYF. The DNA for the CDR3 is TGTGCCACCAGCCTCGAGCAGGCCTACGAGCAGTACTTC. Full variable domain (outside the CDR3, taken from reference TRBV15 and TRBJ2-7): DAMVIQNPRYQVTQFGKPVTLSCSQTLNHNVMYWYQQKSSQAPKLLFHYYDKDFNNEADTPDNFQSRRPNTSFCFLDIRSPGLGDTAMYLCATSLEQAYEQYFGPGTRLTVT.

This clone was picked up one time. V gene TRBV7-3 combines with J gene TRBJ2-2, with D possibly being TRBD2 (6 bases). Germline CDR1 reads SGHTA; CDR2 reads FQGTGA. This CDR3 is 15 amino acids long. Trimming took 1 base from V and 4 from J, leaving 10 bases between them. CDR3 protein: CASSLNGGVTGELFF. The CDR3 bases are TGTGCCAGCAGCTTAAACGGGGGTGTCACCGGGGAGCTGTTTTTT.

This chain joins TRBV11-1 and TRBJ1-1; D ambiguous. This CDR3 is built from 14 residues. CDR1 is SGHAT, CDR2 FQDESV, per germline (reference sequence). V lost 4 bases and J lost 6, with 15 bases in between. The CDR3 nucleotides read TGTGCCAGCAGCTCTCGGGTTGGGTCCCCTGAAGCTTTCTTT. Protein: CASSSRVGSPEAFF. The full variable domain, with the rest looked up from reference TRBV11-1 and TRBJ1-1, is EAEVAQSPRYKITEKSQAVAFWCDPISGHATLYWYRQILGQGPELLVQFQDESVVDDSQLPKDRFSAERLKGVDSTLKIQPAELGDSAMYLCASSSRVGSPEAFFGQGTRLTVV.

The chain employs TRBV5-1 and TRBJ1-5, with unresolved D. Trimming stripped 4 bases from V and 4 bases from J, with 12 bases between. CDR3 length: 14 amino acids. Germline values: CDR1 SGHRS, CDR2 YFSETQ. The CDR3 DNA reads as TGCGCCAGCAGCACCATTCCGGGGAATCAGCCCCAGCATTTT. Amino acids: CASSTIPGNQPQHF.

In the case of this clone: The same CDR3 can be traced to other DNA sequences in this sample. The chain is built from TRBV6-2 or TRBV6-3 and TRBJ1-5; a possible D gene is TRBD1 (5 bases). Deletions cut 4 bases from V and 1 base from J, with 11 bases between. The germline CDR1 and CDR2 sequences are MNHEY and SVGEGT. This CDR3 region has 15 residues. CDR3 DNA: TGTGCCAGCAGTTCGATAGGGGCAAGCAATCAGCCCCAGCATTTT. Encoded protein: CASSSIGASNQPQHF.

The rearrangement uses TRBV9 and TRBJ2-1; D remains ambiguous. Germline V gives CDR1 SGDLS, CDR2 YYNGEE. With 2 bases removed from V and 6 bases from J, the gap between germline ends came to 9 bases. CDR3 length: 13 residues. CDR3 in amino acids: CASSVYVSNEQFF. The CDR3 DNA reads as TGTGCCAGCAGCGTGTATGTCAGCAATGAGCAGTTCTTC.

The chain carries TRBV4-2 and TRBJ2-7; 11 bases are a match to TRBD2. CDR1 and CDR2 (germline): LGHNA, YNFKEQ. The CDR3 has 17 residues. Trimming took 4 bases from V and 3 from J; bases not matched to a gene: 11. CDR3: CASSLSVAGGPNYEQYF. The CDR3 bases are TGTGCCAGCAGCCTTTCGGTAGCGGGGGGGCCTAACTACGAGCAGTACTTC.

This clone was seen only a few times. The genes are TRBV24-1 and TRBJ2-3; the match to TRBD2 covers 10 bases. The V gene's germline CDR1 is KGHDR and CDR2 SFDVKD. Losses at the gene ends were 4 bases for V and 7 bases for J; bases not matched to a gene: 10. The CDR3 covers 16 residues. The CDR3 bases are TGTGCCACCAGTGAGACTAGCGGGTCGAGGGGGAATACGCAGTATTTT. It yields the protein CATSETSGSRGNTQYF.

The chain combines TRBV19 with TRBJ2-1; D perhaps matches TRBD2 (5 bases). Trimming pared 1 base from V and 6 bases from J, leaving 10 bases between. Per germline, CDR1 LNHDA and CDR2 SQIVND (reference sequence). The CDR3 length is 14 residues. The CDR3 DNA reads TGTGCCAGTAGTATAGTGAGGGAAGGCAATGAGCAGTTCTTC. Protein product: CASSIVREGNEQFF.

This clone occurred a few times. The rearrangement uses TRBV5-4 and TRBJ1-6; D is ambiguous. The CDR3 consists of 15 residues. Trimming removed 5 bases from V and 9 bases from J, with 18 bases in between. CDR1 is SGHNT, CDR2 YYREEE, per germline (reference sequence). CDR3 loop: CASRAGLVDGSPLHF. Written as DNA, the CDR3 is TGTGCCAGCAGGGCGGGTTTGGTGGACGGTTCACCCCTCCACTTT.

The V call is TRBV13, the J call TRBJ2-1; TRBD2 aligns across 8 bases. The J segment lost 4 bases and the V segment lost 2 bases, leaving 19 bases of the junction unmatched. The CDR3 consists of 20 residues. The germline gives CDR1 PRHDT, CDR2 FYEKMQ (reference sequence). In DNA form, the CDR3 reads TGTGCCAGCAGCTTACGGGGGGGTGCTTGGAGCGGGGCTCGGTACAATGAGCAGTTCTTC. Encoded protein: CASSLRGGAWSGARYNEQFF.

This clone was seen only a few times. The chain is built from TRBV7-9 and TRBJ1-1; D perhaps matches TRBD1 (6 bases). Germline V gene data show CDR1 as SEHNR and CDR2 as FQNEAQ (reference sequence). Between the trimmed V and J ends, which lost 5 bases and 6 bases, there was a span of 10 bases. CDR3 length equals 12 residues. The CDR3 nucleotides are TGTGCCAGCAGCCAACAGGGCCCTGAAGCTTTCTTT. This codes for CASSQQGPEAFF. Complete variable domain (other parts from reference TRBV7-9 and TRBJ1-1): DTGVSQNPRHKITKRGQNVTFRCDPISEHNRLYWYRQTLGQGPEFLTYFQNEAQLEKSRLLSDRFSAERPKGSFSTLEIQRTEQGDSAMYLCASSQQGPEAFFGQGTRLTVV.

This clone has more than one count but fewer than ten. This rearrangement joins TRBV5-6 to TRBJ2-2; D is undetermined. The CDR3 totals 13 residues. Germline V gives CDR1 SGHDT, CDR2 YYEEEE. V was cut by 4 bases and J by 2 bases, with 6 bases left in between. CDR3 bases: TGTGCCAGCAGCCCTTATAACACCGGGGAGCTGTTTTTT. The encoded protein is CASSPYNTGELFF.

In nucleotides, the CDR3 is TGTGCCAGCAGTCGGCGGGACAGGGGTCGCGAGCAGTACTTC. It is translated as CASSRRDRGREQYF. The rearrangement joins TRBV6-5 to TRBJ2-7; 10 nucleotides agree with TRBD1. The CDR3 spans 14 residues. Germline CDR1 and CDR2: MNHEY and SVGAGI. V lost 5 bases and J lost 6; bases outside the gene matches: 7.

The V call is TRBV19, the J call TRBJ2-1; possible D gene TRBD1, 5 bases. Germline V gene lookup returns CDR1 LNHDA and CDR2 SQIVND (reference sequence). Trimming removed 7 bases from V and 13 bases from J, with 20 bases in between. The CDR3 is 13 amino acids. The DNA for the CDR3 is TGTGCCAGTACCTTAGACCAGGGAAGGGTCCAGTTCTTC. It codes for CASTLDQGRVQFF.

The rearrangement links TRBV18 to TRBJ1-1; D is possibly TRBD1 (6 bases). This CDR3 is 14 amino acids long. Looked up from germline, CDR1 is KGHSH and CDR2 is LQKENI. Trimming left V 3 bases short and J 1 base short, with 9 bases between. CDR3 nucleotides: TGTGCCAGCTCACCCGAACAGGGGAACACTGAAGCTTTCTTT. Residues: CASSPEQGNTEAFF.

The sample holds one count of this clone. J is TRBJ1-1 and V is TRBV19; 8 nucleotides agree with TRBD1. The junction had 4 bases not matched to a gene; V was cut back by 3 bases and J by 4 bases. This CDR3 is 14 amino acids long. CDR1 and CDR2 from the germline V gene are LNHDA and SQIVND (reference sequence). The chain's CDR3 is CASSIRQGSTEAFF. In DNA, the CDR3 is TGTGCCAGTAGTATTAGACAGGGGAGCACTGAAGCTTTCTTT.

This chain uses TRBV2 with TRBJ1-2, with 8 bases lining up with TRBD1. The ends lost 0 bases at V and 2 bases at J; junction bases unmatched: 5. Looked up from germline, CDR1 is SNHLY and CDR2 is FYNNEI. The CDR3 is made up of 16 amino acids. The CDR3 reads CASSEAGRGRNYGYTF. The CDR3 DNA follows: TGTGCCAGCAGTGAAGCGGGCAGGGGGCGAAACTATGGCTACACCTTC.

The rearrangement joins TRBV7-3 to TRBJ1-1, with unresolved D. The CDR3 is 13 residues long. The germline V and J ends were trimmed by 5 bases and 3 bases, with 10 bases remaining between them. CDR1 and CDR2 (germline): SGHTA, FQGTGA. In DNA, the CDR3 is TGTGCCAGCAGCCCGACAAGAGACACTGAAGCTTTCTTT. It encodes CASSPTRDTEAFF.

This chain links TRBV15 with TRBJ2-7; D gene unclear. CDR1 and CDR2 (germline): LNHNV, YYDKDF (reference sequence). The CDR3 contains 15 residues. Trimming removed 1 base at V and 3 bases at J, with 13 bases between. This chain's CDR3 is CATSRGVPRGYEQYF. The DNA of the CDR3 is TGTGCCACCAGCAGAGGGGTACCGAGAGGCTACGAGCAGTACTTC.

V gene TRBV30 combines with J gene TRBJ1-6, with D perhaps matching TRBD1 (5 bases). Deletions cut 0 bases from V and 8 bases from J, with 17 bases between. Per germline, CDR1 GTSNPN and CDR2 SVGIG (reference sequence). The CDR3 covers 16 residues. CDR3 nucleotide sequence: TGTGCCTGGAGTGTACGACCGCCAGGGTGGGATTCACCCCTCCACTTT. Amino acids: CAWSVRPPGWDSPLHF.

V usage is TRBV3-1 (or the pseudogene TRBV3-2) and J usage is TRBJ1-1, with D hard to call. Germline CDR1 reads LGHDT; CDR2 reads YNNKEL (reference sequence). V lost 5 bases, J lost 4 bases, and 14 bases lay in between. This CDR3 is built from 14 residues. The CDR3 nucleotides read TGTGCCAGCAGCTACGACGGACGGGGCACTGAAGCTTTCTTT. This encodes CASSYDGRGTEAFF.

The chain has TRBV4-2 and TRBJ2-1; 8 bases agree with TRBD1. This CDR3 spans 15 amino acids. Germline CDR1 is LGHNA and CDR2 is YNFKEQ. V lost 0 bases, J lost 6 bases, and 4 bases stayed unmatched. CDR3 in amino acids: CASSQEGQGGNEQFF. CDR3 sequence (DNA): TGTGCCAGCAGCCAAGAAGGACAGGGCGGCAATGAGCAGTTCTTC.

The CDR3 DNA follows: TGCGCCAGCAGCTCCGGACAGGGAATTATTGAAAAACTGTTTTTT. Protein sequence: CASSSGQGIIEKLFF. The chain combines TRBV5-1 with TRBJ1-4, with 8 nucleotides matching TRBD1. V shed 3 bases, J shed 7 bases, and the junction held 8 bases outside the gene matches. The CDR3 has 15 residues. Germline assignment: CDR1 SGHRS and CDR2 YFSETQ.

The chain recombines TRBV28 with TRBJ2-6; TRBD1 aligns across 8 bases. Trimming at V came to 8 bases and at J to 0 bases, leaving 6 bases not matched to a gene. The CDR3 is 16 amino acids. Germline V gives CDR1 MDHEN, CDR2 SYDVKM. CDR3 nucleotide sequence: TGTGCCAGCGGTGACAGGGGCCACTCTGGGGCCAACGTCCTGACTTTC. This codes for CASGDRGHSGANVLTF.

The genes are TRBV5-1 and TRBJ2-5; D gene ambiguous. V dropped 2 bases and J dropped 5 bases, with 10 bases sitting between them. The V gene's germline CDR1 is SGHRS and CDR2 YFSETQ. There are 13 residues in the CDR3. The CDR3 sequence: CASSFRPRETQYF. The CDR3 DNA is TGCGCCAGCAGCTTCAGACCCAGGGAGACCCAGTACTTC.

This sequence joins TRBV10-2 and TRBJ2-5; TRBD2 matches at 9 bases. Germline CDR1 WSHSY, CDR2 SAAADI. This CDR3 has 15 residues. Germline trimming cut 6 bases from V and 3 bases from J; bases unmatched to any gene: 8. This CDR3 reads CASRVDSGRKETQYF. The CDR3 DNA sequence: TGCGCCAGCAGGGTTGATAGCGGGAGAAAAGAGACCCAGTACTTC.

The rearrangement uses TRBV5-1 and TRBJ2-6; D unresolved. This CDR3 has 16 amino acids. Trimming took 1 base from V and 2 from J, leaving 10 bases between them. Germline V CDR1 and CDR2: SGHRS, YFSETQ. CDR3 nucleotide sequence: TGCGCCAGCAGCTTGAGTGCGGTGGCTGGGGCCAACGTCCTGACTTTC. Its translation: CASSLSAVAGANVLTF. Filled out from reference TRBV5-1 and TRBJ2-6, the complete variable domain reads KAGVTQTPRYLIKTRGQQVTLSCSPISGHRSVSWYQQTPGQGLQFLFEYFSETQRNKGNFPGRFSGRQFSNSRSEMNVSTLELGDSALYLCASSLSAVAGANVLTFGAGSRLTVL.